These 10 T cell receptor beta chains share one sample of origin, sequenced in a study of blood T cell repertoires in COVID-19. The assay was immunoSEQ multiplex PCR, and TCRdb's table has in-frame clones only and misses some. The repertoire has hundreds of thousands of clones, about 80% of them found once; the top ten carry about 5.3%. Sequencing was performed on PBMCs or T cells enriched from blood (not recorded which). The receptor set was obtained from a woman aged 50 to 65 who had been exposed to COVID-19.

The chain links TRBV7-8 to TRBJ1-5; D gene uncertain. Germline V gives CDR1 SGHVS, CDR2 FQNEAQ. The V end was cut by 5 bases, the J end by 1 base, with 18 bases between. The CDR3 is 17 amino acids. The CDR3 DNA reads as TGTGCCAGCAGCCCCCGGGGAGGAGGAGTCAGCAATCAGCCCCAGCATTTT. Translating it yields CASSPRGGGVSNQPQHF.

V is TRBV2 and J is TRBJ2-7, with 8 nucleotides matching TRBD1. The J segment lost 2 bases and the V segment lost 7 bases, leaving 10 bases of the junction unmatched. The germline V gene has CDR1 SNHLY and CDR2 FYNNEI. The CDR3 length is 15 residues. CDR3 amino acids: CASKEGSGGTYEQYF. The DNA of the CDR3 is TGTGCCAGCAAAGAAGGTTCAGGGGGCACCTACGAGCAGTACTTC.

In this sample, this clone turned up a few times. The gene calls are TRBV15 and TRBJ1-3, with D unclear. The CDR3 extends over 15 amino acids. Trimming removed 0 bases at V and 0 bases at J, with 6 bases between. Germline CDR1 and CDR2: LNHNV and YYDKDF (reference sequence). CDR3 sequence reads: CATSRDPSSGNTIYF. The CDR3 DNA is TGTGCCACCAGCAGAGACCCGAGCTCTGGAAACACCATATATTTT.

V usage is TRBV7-9 and J usage is TRBJ1-1; D possibly corresponds to TRBD1 (6 bases). Germline lookup yields CDR1 SEHNR and CDR2 FQNEAQ (reference sequence). V lost 3 bases to trimming and J lost 0 bases, with 23 bases between them. The CDR3 spans 19 residues. The CDR3 protein is CASSFPSRTAGELNTEAFF. CDR3 coding DNA: TGTGCCAGCAGCTTTCCGAGCAGGACAGCGGGGGAATTGAACACTGAAGCTTTCTTT.

This sequence joins TRBV7-2 and TRBJ2-7; 9 nucleotides line up with TRBD1. With V trimmed by 5 bases and J by 3 bases, 8 bases remained unmatched. The germline CDR1 and CDR2 sequences are SGHTA and FQGNSA. This CDR3 comprises 15 residues. The CDR3 bases are TGTGCCAGCAGCCCTTGGGGGACAGGGAGCTACGAGCAGTACTTC. It encodes CASSPWGTGSYEQYF.

CDR3 in amino acids: CASSPGQVQFF. CDR3 nucleotide sequence: TGTGCCAGCAGCCCAGGACAGGTCCAGTTCTTC. The V gene is TRBV11-2, the J gene TRBJ2-1, with 7 positions matching TRBD1. The CDR3 spans 11 residues. Germline V gives CDR1 SGHAT, CDR2 FQNNGV. J lost 13 bases, V lost 5 bases, and 5 bases had no gene match. The full variable domain, with the rest looked up from reference TRBV11-2 and TRBJ2-1, is EAGVAQSPRYKIIEKRQSVAFWCNPISGHATLYWYQQILGQGPKLLIQFQNNGVVDDSQLPKDRFSAERLKGVDSTLKIQPAKLEDSAVYLCASSPGQVQFFGPGTRLTVL.

The J gene is TRBJ1-2, the V gene TRBV7-8; TRBD1 is a possible D gene (6 bases). V was cut by 5 bases and J by 6 bases, with 22 bases left in between. Per the germline V gene, CDR1 is SGHVS and CDR2 is FQNEAQ. This CDR3 comprises 16 residues. CDR3 sequence: CASSLRGQLSGDGYTF. CDR3 in DNA: TGTGCCAGCAGCCTCCGGGGACAACTCTCCGGAGATGGCTACACCTTC.

V is TRBV29-1 and J is TRBJ1-2; no reliable D call. The CDR3 totals 12 residues. V was trimmed by 6 bases and J by 0 bases, leaving 8 bases between them. Germline CDR1 is SQVTM and CDR2 is ANQGSEA. CDR3 sequence (DNA): TGCAGCGTGACTAGCCCTAACTATGGCTACACCTTC. It translates to CSVTSPNYGYTF.

The chain links TRBV18 to TRBJ2-3; D is ambiguous. The germline V gene encodes CDR1 KGHSH and CDR2 LQKENI. This CDR3 region has 12 residues. V lost 6 bases to trimming and J lost 5 bases, with 9 bases between them. CDR3 region: CASSERGDTQYF. The DNA of the CDR3 is TGTGCCAGCTCTGAGCGTGGAGATACGCAGTATTTT.

This clone was detected once. The chain employs TRBV6-5 and TRBJ2-5; 8 bases agree with TRBD2. This CDR3 spans 15 amino acids. With V trimmed by 0 bases and J by 5 bases, 5 bases remained unmatched. Germline V CDR1 and CDR2: MNHEY, SVGAGI. The CDR3 nucleotides are TGTGCCAGCAGTTACTCCGGACTAGCCGGCGAGACCCAGTACTTC. Translating gives CASSYSGLAGETQYF.